Below are 10 T cell receptor beta chains sequenced from a single sample in a study of siplizumab effects on memory and regulatory T cells (dated by TCRdb to between 2018 and 2020). Preparation of the library involved the immunoSEQ multiplex PCR assay. As stored in TCRdb, this immuneACCESS dataset retains in-frame rearrangements with V and J assigned. A fraction of the clones does not appear; measured against another copy, unresolved V genes explain less than half of the discrepancy, and the remainder lacks a known reason. The sample yields around 100,000 clones; more than 85% were counted once. The leading ten clones occupy 0.15% of the sample. Specimen: CD4+ T cells sorted from blood. Receptors originate from a human donor in good health.

The rearrangement joins TRBV15 to TRBJ2-7, with D perhaps matching TRBD1 (7 bases). Germline V gene sequence: CDR1 LNHNV, CDR2 YYDKDF (reference sequence). The CDR3 length is 16 residues. With 0 bases removed from V and 3 bases from J, the gap between germline ends came to 15 bases. The CDR3 protein is CATSRDGRGENYEQYF. CDR3 DNA: TGTGCCACCAGCAGAGATGGCAGGGGGGAGAACTACGAGCAGTACTTC. The whole variable domain, remainder taken from reference TRBV15 and TRBJ2-7, is DAMVIQNPRYQVTQFGKPVTLSCSQTLNHNVMYWYQQKSSQAPKLLFHYYDKDFNNEADTPDNFQSRRPNTSFCFLDIRSPGLGDTAMYLCATSRDGRGENYEQYFGPGTRLTVT.

This chain joins TRBV2 and TRBJ1-5; perhaps TRBD1 as D (6 bases). Germline V gene lookup returns CDR1 SNHLY and CDR2 FYNNEI. This CDR3 is built from 16 residues. Trimming took 1 base from V and 0 from J, leaving 10 bases between them. The CDR3 protein is CASSEEGGNSNQPQHF. Here the CDR3 DNA reads TGTGCCAGCAGTGAAGAGGGGGGAAATAGCAATCAGCCCCAGCATTTT.

The chain uses TRBV5-1 and TRBJ2-5, with unresolved D. The DNA end lines up better with TRBJ2-7; the J call may be wrong. The CDR3 is 14 residues long. In germline, CDR1 is SGHRS, CDR2 YFSETQ. The CDR3 loop is CASSILTNSYEQYF. The CDR3 region has the DNA TGCGCCAGCAGCATCCTGACAAATTCCTACGAGCAGTACTTC.

The chain links TRBV7-3 to TRBJ2-3, with D perhaps assigned TRBD1 or TRBD2 (5 bases each). Germline V gene data show CDR1 as SGHTA and CDR2 as FQGTGA. This CDR3 spans 14 amino acids. V lost 3 bases and J 7 bases, leaving 14 bases between the germline ends. This chain's CDR3 is CASSFGGDKNTQYF. For the CDR3, the DNA is TGTGCCAGCAGCTTTGGGGGTGACAAGAATACGCAGTATTTT.

The chain joins TRBV5-4 to TRBJ1-2; D gene uncertain. V shed 3 bases and J shed 8 bases, with 20 bases lying between them. CDR3 length: 15 amino acids. The V gene's germline CDR1 is SGHNT and CDR2 YYREEE (reference sequence). The CDR3 DNA sequence: TGTGCCAGCAGCTCCCTTATGGAGGAGGTAACAGGCTACACCTTC. Amino acids: CASSSLMEEVTGYTF.

The J gene is TRBJ1-2, the V gene TRBV29-1; TRBD1 matches 8 bases. There are 14 residues in the CDR3. Germline V gene lookup returns CDR1 SQVTM and CDR2 ANQGSEA. J lost 3 bases, V lost 3 bases, and 6 bases had no gene match. The CDR3 loop is CSVEGRGQHYGYTF. The CDR3 DNA reads as TGCAGCGTTGAGGGCAGGGGGCAGCACTATGGCTACACCTTC.

The chain recombines TRBV6-1 with TRBJ1-6; the match to TRBD1 covers 11 bases. This CDR3 is built from 16 residues. Germline V gene sequence: CDR1 MNHNS, CDR2 SASEGT. V lost 1 base to trimming and J lost 9 bases; unmatched junction nucleotides: 5. The chain's CDR3 is CASSEGGQGAGSPLHF. CDR3 nucleotides: TGTGCCAGCAGTGAAGGTGGACAGGGGGCTGGTTCACCCCTCCACTTT.

This chain links TRBV4-1 with TRBJ1-2; a possible D gene is TRBD1 (5 bases). The CDR3 is 14 residues long. The germline V gene encodes CDR1 MGHRA and CDR2 YSYEKL. V lost 6 bases, J lost 6 bases, and 17 bases lay in between. The chain's CDR3 is CASRMVGTLHGYTF. The DNA for the CDR3 is TGCGCCAGCAGGATGGTCGGGACCCTCCATGGCTACACCTTC.

V gene TRBV7-2 combines with J gene TRBJ2-6; TRBD1 might be the D (6 bases). From germline, CDR1 is SGHTA and CDR2 FQGNSA. V lost 7 bases to trimming and J lost 0 bases, with 19 bases between them. CDR3 length: 18 amino acids. The CDR3 reads CASISARHRASGANVLTF. DNA of the CDR3: TGTGCCAGCATCTCAGCCCGTCACAGGGCCTCTGGGGCCAACGTCCTGACTTTC.

V is TRBV4-1 and J is TRBJ1-2, with a tentative D call TRBD1 (5 bases). CDR1 MGHRA and CDR2 YSYEKL come from the germline V gene. Trimming left V 0 bases short and J 6 bases short, with 14 bases between. The CDR3 covers 15 residues. CDR3 region: CASSQELPGSHGYTF. The CDR3, as DNA: TGCGCCAGCAGCCAAGAACTGCCAGGGAGTCATGGCTACACCTTC.